Reported below is one TCR beta chain. Its target is not known. CDR3 size: 17 residues. These data are taken from a study of beta chain features in type 1 diabetes. Study-level points and caveats: All four CD4+ subsets from Type 1 diabetes patients carried moderately but significantly shorter TCRB CDR3s.

cDNA synthesis used the whole RNA isolate, giving expressed TCRB sequences. Data came from immunoSEQ multiplex PCR; TCRdb stores just in-frame clones and leaves some out. The table has 500,000 to 850,000 clones, roughly 13% seen once. The sample comprised naive CD4+ T cells from blood. This receptor was identified in a man younger than 35 with type 1 diabetes. The chain is built from TRBV21-1 and TRBJ2-7; the DNA was not used to check the table's D call, TRBD1. TRBV21-1 has pseudogene status. The CDR3 spells CASSSGTGALNSYEQYF. The DNA of the CDR3 is TGTGCCAGCAGCAGCGGGACAGGGGCCCTAAACTCCTACGAGCAGTACTTC.